The 30 T cell receptor beta chains given below trace back to one sample, sequenced in a study of T cell repertoires in cytomegalovirus infection. TCRdb used MiXCR to reprocess the reads, holding one entry per CDR3 protein. The table has around 270,000 distinct CDR3 sequences, around 9% seen once. Material for sequencing was PBMCs. These receptors all come from a human donor in good health (CMV status not recorded). Some clones in this sample may be carry-over from other donors' samples.

This sequence joins TRBV7-8 and TRBJ2-3; no firm D call. Trimming left V 1 base short and J 1 base short, with 9 bases between. Per the germline V gene, CDR1 is SGHVS and CDR2 is FQNEAQ. This CDR3 has 15 residues. As DNA, the CDR3 is TGTGCCAGCAGCTTAGTAAGAGCCCGCACAGATACGCAGTATTTT. Encoded protein: CASSLVRARTDTQYF.

This clonotype was observed a few times. The chain is built from TRBV28 and TRBJ1-2, with D possibly TRBD1 on 5 matching bases. Germline CDR1 and CDR2: MDHEN and SYDVKM. Trimming shortened V by 7 bases and J by 6 bases, and 24 bases separated the two germline ends. This CDR3 contains 16 residues. In DNA form, the CDR3 reads TGTGCCAGCAACCCAGGGTGGGGGTCAAGTTTAAATGGCTACACCTTC. This codes for CASNPGWGSSLNGYTF.

The table lists this clonotype with a few counts. The rearrangement uses TRBV28 and TRBJ1-2; TRBD1 agrees at 11 bases. Germline lookup yields CDR1 MDHEN and CDR2 SYDVKM. V shed 2 bases and J 4 bases; nucleotides not matched to a gene: 3. The length of the CDR3 is 15 residues. CDR3 sequence reads: CASSLGGTGGYGYTF. For the CDR3, the DNA is TGTGCCAGCAGTTTAGGAGGGACAGGGGGCTATGGCTACACCTTC.

This clonotype was observed a few times. The rearrangement uses TRBV11-2 and TRBJ2-1; D is unclear. The CDR3 is 13 residues long. V lost 6 bases and J lost 5, with 11 bases in between. Germline CDR1 and CDR2: SGHAT and FQNNGV. CDR3: CASSFAVHNEQFF. In DNA, the CDR3 is TGTGCCAGCAGTTTCGCGGTTCACAATGAGCAGTTCTTC. Variable domain in full (rest from reference TRBV11-2 and TRBJ2-1): EAGVAQSPRYKIIEKRQSVAFWCNPISGHATLYWYQQILGQGPKLLIQFQNNGVVDDSQLPKDRFSAERLKGVDSTLKIQPAKLEDSAVYLCASSFAVHNEQFFGPGTRLTVL.

This clonotype came up a few times. The chain combines TRBV28 with TRBJ1-5, with 7 bases matching TRBD1. This CDR3 comprises 14 residues. The V segment lost 7 bases and the J segment 3 bases; nucleotides outside the gene matches: 6. Germline values: CDR1 MDHEN, CDR2 SYDVKM. The CDR3 is CASTPTGSNQPQHF. The CDR3, as DNA: TGTGCCAGCACCCCGACAGGGTCCAATCAGCCCCAGCATTTT.

The table lists this clonotype with a few counts. The chain couples TRBV28 to TRBJ1-2, with D perhaps matching TRBD1 (6 bases). CDR1 and CDR2 (germline): MDHEN, SYDVKM. The V gene lost 7 bases and the J gene lost 5 bases, with 17 bases spanning the gap. This CDR3 has 14 residues. CDR3 protein: CASTTPGTRYGYTF. The CDR3 coding sequence is TGTGCCAGCACTACCCCCGGGACACGGTATGGCTACACCTTC.

This chain uses TRBV5-1 with TRBJ1-2; no definite D call. The CDR3 consists of 13 residues. The V and J ends lost 1 base and 4 bases respectively, with 8 bases between them. Germline CDR1 and CDR2: SGHRS and YFSETQ. The CDR3 is CASSLSGVYGYTF. The DNA for the CDR3 is TGCGCCAGCAGCTTGTCCGGGGTCTATGGCTACACCTTC. The whole variable domain, remainder taken from reference TRBV5-1 and TRBJ1-2, is KAGVTQTPRYLIKTRGQQVTLSCSPISGHRSVSWYQQTPGQGLQFLFEYFSETQRNKGNFPGRFSGRQFSNSRSEMNVSTLELGDSALYLCASSLSGVYGYTFGSGTRLTVV.

This clonotype was detected once. Sequence at one end of the junction differs from germline and may be a read error. V and J are TRBV18 and TRBJ1-1; 7 bases map to TRBD1. The CDR3 has 14 residues. Germline CDR1 is KGHSH and CDR2 is LQKENI. The CDR3 DNA reads TGTGCCAACTCAGGGACAGCCCGGAACACTGAAGCTTTCTTT. Translated: CANSGTARNTEAFF. Full variable domain (outside the CDR3, taken from reference TRBV18 and TRBJ1-1): NAGVMQNPRHLVRRRGQEARLRCSPMKGHSHVYWYRQLPEEGLKFMVYLQKENIIDESGMPKERFSAEFPKEGPSILRIQQVVRGDSAAYFCANSGTARNTEAFFGQGTRLTVV.

This clonotype occurred a few times. V gene TRBV2 combines with J gene TRBJ2-2, with a weak D call TRBD1 (5 bases). Germline CDR1 SNHLY, CDR2 FYNNEI. Trimming removed 4 bases from V and 1 base from J, with 19 bases in between. The CDR3 length is 18 residues. The CDR3 nucleotides read TGTGCCAGCAGTGCGTTGAGGTCAGGCGGACAGAACACCGGGGAGCTGTTTTTT. Protein product: CASSALRSGGQNTGELFF.

V gene TRBV3-1 combines with J gene TRBJ2-2; 8 bases line up with TRBD1. The CDR3 runs to 14 residues. CDR1 and CDR2 from the germline V gene are LGHDT and YNNKEL (reference sequence). The V segment lost 4 bases and the J segment 8 bases; nucleotides outside the gene matches: 6. CDR3 in DNA: TGTGCCAGCAGCCCCGGACAGGGCTCAGGGGAGCTGTTTTTT. It translates to CASSPGQGSGELFF.

Turning to this clonotype: Given a much more abundant clone one base away, this may be a read error. The V and J genes are TRBV28 and TRBJ1-1; D unresolved. The CDR3 is 13 amino acids. The germline V and J ends were trimmed by 7 bases and 3 bases, with 12 bases remaining between them. CDR1 is MDHEN, CDR2 SYDVKM, per germline. In DNA form, the CDR3 reads TGTGCCAGCATAGCTCCGGTGTACACTGAAGCTTTCTTT. Encoded protein: CASIAPVYTEAFF. Using reference TRBV28 and TRBJ1-1 for the parts outside the CDR3, the full variable domain is DVKVTQSSRYLVKRTGEKVFLECVQDMDHENMFWYRQDPGLGLRLIYFSYDVKMKEKGDIPEGYSVSREKKERFSLILESASTNQTSMYLCASIAPVYTEAFFGQGTRLTVV.

Worth noting for this clonotype: Just one base apart from a much larger clone, this may be a read error. This chain uses TRBV19 with TRBJ1-4, with D possibly being TRBD1 (5 bases). Per germline, CDR1 LNHDA and CDR2 SQIVND (reference sequence). The length of the CDR3 is 13 residues. V lost 9 bases, J lost 4 bases, and 12 bases lay in between. As DNA, the CDR3 is TGTGCCAGCGAGAGGACAATTAATGAAAAACTGTTTTTT. The encoded protein is CASERTINEKLFF.

This clonotype has ten or more counts. The rearrangement uses TRBV7-2 and TRBJ2-6; 8 bases are a match to TRBD1. CDR3 length equals 17 residues. Germline CDR1 SGHTA, CDR2 FQGNSA. V was pared by 3 bases and J by 0 bases, with 4 bases of the junction left unmatched. The DNA for the CDR3 is TGTGCCAGCAGCTTTCGGGACAGGAACTCTGGGGCCAACGTCCTGACTTTC. Translation: CASSFRDRNSGANVLTF. The whole variable domain, filled in from reference TRBV7-2 and TRBJ2-6, reads GAGVSQSPSNKVTEKGKDVELRCDPISGHTALYWYRQSLGQGLEFLIYFQGNSAPDKSGLPSDRFSAERTGGSVSTLTIQRTQQEDSAVYLCASSFRDRNSGANVLTFGAGSRLTVL.

The DNA for the CDR3 is TGTGCCAGCAGCTTAGCCACGGGGATAACGGTATATGGCTACACCTTC. This sequence encodes CASSLATGITVYGYTF. The J gene is TRBJ1-2, the V gene TRBV7-8; no reliable D call. V was cut by 0 bases and J by 5 bases, with 16 bases left in between. CDR3 length: 16 residues. Germline V gene data show CDR1 as SGHVS and CDR2 as FQNEAQ.

This clonotype was counted ten times or more. The V gene is TRBV7-8, the J gene TRBJ1-5; 9 bases agree with TRBD1. This CDR3 has 16 residues. J lost 4 bases, V lost 5 bases, and 9 bases had no gene match. Per germline, CDR1 SGHVS and CDR2 FQNEAQ. CDR3 residues: CASSREGQGKNQPQHF. Written as DNA, the CDR3 is TGTGCCAGCAGCAGAGAAGGACAGGGGAAAAATCAGCCCCAGCATTTT.

This clonotype was counted a few times. The chain employs TRBV20-1 and TRBJ2-5; 8 bases are shared with TRBD1. V shed 0 bases, J shed 2 bases, and the junction held 8 bases outside the gene matches. The CDR3 has 16 residues. Per the germline V gene, CDR1 is DFQATT and CDR2 is SNEGSKA (reference sequence). The CDR3 sequence is CSARDLQGALQETQYF. For the CDR3, the DNA is TGCAGTGCTAGAGATTTGCAGGGGGCCCTACAAGAGACCCAGTACTTC.

This clonotype has a handful of counts. The chain combines TRBV6-2 or TRBV6-3 with TRBJ1-1; perhaps TRBD1 as D (6 bases). This CDR3 contains 12 residues. Per germline, CDR1 MNHEY and CDR2 SVGEGT. Trimming removed 5 bases from V and 6 bases from J, with 10 bases in between. CDR3: CASSAQGPEAFF. The CDR3 coding sequence is TGTGCCAGCAGTGCACAGGGACCTGAAGCTTTCTTT.

The J gene is TRBJ2-7, the V gene TRBV20-1, with D possibly TRBD2 on 5 matching bases. This CDR3 region has 14 residues. V lost 1 base and J lost 0, with 10 bases in between. CDR1 and CDR2 (germline): DFQATT, SNEGSKA (reference sequence). This CDR3 is CSARGYGNSYEQYF. For the CDR3, the DNA is TGCAGTGCTAGAGGGTACGGGAACTCCTACGAGCAGTACTTC.

This clonotype was counted many times. The V call is TRBV7-9, the J call TRBJ2-2; tentatively, D is TRBD2 (6 bases). CDR3 length equals 14 residues. Germline loops: CDR1 SEHNR, CDR2 FQNEAQ (reference sequence). V was shortened by 8 bases and J by 2 bases, with 12 bases between the two germline ends. CDR3 nucleotide sequence: TGTGCCAGCCCGCTGGGGGGAAACACCGGGGAGCTGTTTTTT. It encodes CASPLGGNTGELFF.

This clonotype has at least ten counts. This chain links TRBV7-2 with TRBJ1-5, with 7 bases aligning to TRBD1. This CDR3 is 15 amino acids long. Germline V gene sequence: CDR1 SGHTA, CDR2 FQGNSA. J lost 0 bases, V lost 5 bases, and 4 bases had no gene match. CDR3: CASSQDRHSNQPQHF. The CDR3 bases are TGTGCCAGCAGCCAGGACAGGCATAGCAATCAGCCCCAGCATTTT.

This clonotype was found many times. The chain is built from TRBV7-2 and TRBJ2-3, with 7 bases identical to TRBD1. This CDR3 is built from 15 residues. The germline V gene has CDR1 SGHTA and CDR2 FQGNSA. V lost 2 bases to trimming and J lost 2 bases; unmatched junction nucleotides: 4. Here the CDR3 reads CASSLRGLHTDTQYF. The DNA of the CDR3 is TGTGCCAGCAGCTTAAGGGGGCTACACACAGATACGCAGTATTTT.

This clonotype appeared many times. This chain uses TRBV7-2 with TRBJ2-3; 10 positions match TRBD2. V dropped 4 bases and J dropped 5; count of bases not matched to a gene: 3. Germline CDR1 is SGHTA and CDR2 is FQGNSA. The CDR3 extends over 14 amino acids. CDR3 protein: CASSSGLAKDTQYF. The CDR3 region has the DNA TGTGCCAGCAGCTCGGGACTAGCGAAAGATACGCAGTATTTT.

This clonotype was detected many times. The chain combines TRBV12-3 or TRBV12-4 with TRBJ1-1; a weak D match, TRBD1 (5 bases). The V and J ends lost 4 bases and 4 bases respectively, with 10 bases between them. The CDR3 length is 13 residues. CDR3 in amino acids: CASSWTGGTEAFF. DNA for the CDR3: TGTGCCAGCAGTTGGACGGGGGGCACTGAAGCTTTCTTT.

The table lists this clonotype with many counts. The chain couples TRBV6-4 to TRBJ2-1; D is undetermined. The CDR3 runs 13 residues. The V end lost 11 bases, the J end lost 0 bases, and 11 bases lay between the germline ends. Germline loops: CDR1 MRHNA, CDR2 SNTAGT. CDR3 residues: CAGPICSYNEQFF. The DNA of the CDR3 is TGTGCCGGCCCTATCTGCTCCTACAATGAGCAGTTCTTC.

This clonotype was seen once. The chain combines TRBV20-1 with TRBJ2-7; D not resolved. The CDR3 has 13 amino acids. Germline assignment: CDR1 DFQATT and CDR2 SNEGSKA (reference sequence). Trimming stripped 6 bases from V and 2 bases from J, with 14 bases between. CDR3 DNA: TGCAGTGCCTACGCGTCAGCTGCCTACGAGCAGTACTTC. Translating gives CSAYASAAYEQYF.

The V call is TRBV19, the J call TRBJ2-7, with TRBD1 matching over 10 bases. Losses at the gene ends were 1 base for V and 2 bases for J; bases not matched to a gene: 8. CDR1 and CDR2 from the germline V gene are LNHDA and SQIVND (reference sequence). CDR3 length equals 17 residues. In DNA form, the CDR3 reads TGTGCCAGTAGTATAGGAGGGGGACAGGGGCCACCCTACGAGCAGTACTTC. Protein: CASSIGGGQGPPYEQYF.

This clonotype was seen more than once but under ten times. A single base separates this from a much larger clone, so it may be a read error. The chain carries TRBV7-9 and TRBJ2-7; D remains ambiguous. The CDR3 is 12 residues long. V gave up 1 base and J gave up 4 bases, with 5 bases separating them. CDR1 SEHNR and CDR2 FQNEAQ come from the germline V gene (reference sequence). DNA for the CDR3: TGTGCCAGCAGCTTAGGGAAGTACGAGCAGTACTTC. It specifies CASSLGKYEQYF.

This clonotype was seen many times. The chain joins TRBV7-2 to TRBJ2-5; D might be TRBD2 (6 bases). V dropped 7 bases and J dropped 1 base, with 10 bases sitting between them. The CDR3 totals 13 residues. Germline CDR1 is SGHTA and CDR2 is FQGNSA. DNA of the CDR3: TGTGCCAGCACCACGGGGGTCCAAGAGACCCAGTACTTC. Its protein is CASTTGVQETQYF.

The sample holds a few counts of this clonotype. The chain couples TRBV15 to TRBJ1-4; D is uncertain. CDR3 length: 14 residues. Trimming pared 2 bases from V and 8 bases from J, leaving 12 bases between. Germline V gene sequence: CDR1 LNHNV, CDR2 YYDKDF (reference sequence). The CDR3 sequence is CATSRPAGIEKLFF. The CDR3 DNA reads as TGTGCCACCAGCAGACCGGCGGGGATCGAAAAACTGTTTTTT. The full variable domain, its missing parts supplied by reference TRBV15 and TRBJ1-4, is DAMVIQNPRYQVTQFGKPVTLSCSQTLNHNVMYWYQQKSSQAPKLLFHYYDKDFNNEADTPDNFQSRRPNTSFCFLDIRSPGLGDTAMYLCATSRPAGIEKLFFGSGTQLSVL.

At least ten counts were recorded for this clonotype. V and J are TRBV11-1 and TRBJ2-7; D not resolved. The V gene's germline CDR1 is SGHAT and CDR2 FQDESV (reference sequence). With 0 bases removed from V and 0 bases from J, the gap between germline ends came to 6 bases. The CDR3 contains 14 residues. This chain's CDR3 is CASSLAPDSYEQYF. CDR3 sequence (DNA): TGTGCCAGCAGCTTAGCGCCAGACTCCTACGAGCAGTACTTC.